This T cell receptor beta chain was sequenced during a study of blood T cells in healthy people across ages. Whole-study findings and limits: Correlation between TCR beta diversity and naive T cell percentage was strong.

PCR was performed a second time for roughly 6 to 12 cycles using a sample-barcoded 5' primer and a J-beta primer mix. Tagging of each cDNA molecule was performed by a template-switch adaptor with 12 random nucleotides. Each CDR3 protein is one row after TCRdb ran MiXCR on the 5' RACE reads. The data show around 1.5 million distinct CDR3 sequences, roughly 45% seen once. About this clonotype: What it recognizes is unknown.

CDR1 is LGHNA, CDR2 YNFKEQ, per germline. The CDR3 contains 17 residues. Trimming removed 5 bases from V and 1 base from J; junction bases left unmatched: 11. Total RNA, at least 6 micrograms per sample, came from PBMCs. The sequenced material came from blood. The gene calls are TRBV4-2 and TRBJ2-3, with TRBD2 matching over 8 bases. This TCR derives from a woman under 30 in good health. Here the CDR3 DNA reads TGTGCCAGCAGCTCCCCTTCGGGTAGCGGGGGCACAGATACGCAGTATTTT. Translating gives CASSSPSGSGGTDTQYF.